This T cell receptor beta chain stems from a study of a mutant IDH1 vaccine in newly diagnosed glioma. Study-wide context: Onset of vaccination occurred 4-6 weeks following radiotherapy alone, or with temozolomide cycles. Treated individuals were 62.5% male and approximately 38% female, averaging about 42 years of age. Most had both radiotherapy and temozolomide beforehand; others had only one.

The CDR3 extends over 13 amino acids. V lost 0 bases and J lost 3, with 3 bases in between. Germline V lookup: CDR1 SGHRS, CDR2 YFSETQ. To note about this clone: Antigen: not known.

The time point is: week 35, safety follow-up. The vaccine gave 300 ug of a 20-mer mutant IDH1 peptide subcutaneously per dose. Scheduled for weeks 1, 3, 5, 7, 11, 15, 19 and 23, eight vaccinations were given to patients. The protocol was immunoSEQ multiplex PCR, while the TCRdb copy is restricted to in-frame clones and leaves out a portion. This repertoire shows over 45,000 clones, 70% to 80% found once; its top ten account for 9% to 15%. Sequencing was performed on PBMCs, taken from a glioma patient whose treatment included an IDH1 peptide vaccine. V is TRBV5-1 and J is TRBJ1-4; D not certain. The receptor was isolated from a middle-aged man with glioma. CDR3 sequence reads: CASSLAANEKLFF. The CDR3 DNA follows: TGCGCCAGCAGCTTGGCGGCTAATGAAAAACTGTTTTTT.